The T cell receptor beta chain described here comes from a study of blood T cell repertoires in COVID-19. Study details: Acute and convalescent COVID-19 specimens originated in the United States, Italy and Spain. The analysed material was cDNA or gDNA that came from T cells, B-cell-depleted T cells, or PBMCs.

Original analysis: Quantification of nucleated cells was approximated via reference gene primer amplification. Sequencing was performed with immunoSEQ multiplex PCR; in TCRdb, only in-frame clones are kept and a portion is missing. V, J and clone size reflect that table, while D and trimming were determined from the DNA. Of 40,000 to 50,000 clones in the sample, under 95% were seen once. The CDR3 contains 16 residues. Looked up from germline, CDR1 is LNHDA and CDR2 is SQIVND (reference sequence). V dropped 3 bases and J dropped 5 bases, with 19 bases sitting between them. The clonotype comes from a man in his sixties or seventies with active COVID-19. The rearrangement links TRBV19 to TRBJ2-5; tentatively, D is TRBD2 (6 bases). Sample: peripheral blood. In DNA form, the CDR3 reads TGTGCCAGTAGTATCCCGGGACTTACCGGGAAGGAGACCCAGTACTTC. Encoded protein: CASSIPGLTGKETQYF. Looking up the rest from reference TRBV19 and TRBJ2-5 gives the full variable domain: DGGITQSPKYLFRKEGQNVTLSCEQNLNHDAMYWYRQDPGQGLRLIYYSQIVNDFQKGDIAEGYSVSREKKESFPLTVTSAQKNPTAFYLCASSIPGLTGKETQYFGPGTRLLVL.